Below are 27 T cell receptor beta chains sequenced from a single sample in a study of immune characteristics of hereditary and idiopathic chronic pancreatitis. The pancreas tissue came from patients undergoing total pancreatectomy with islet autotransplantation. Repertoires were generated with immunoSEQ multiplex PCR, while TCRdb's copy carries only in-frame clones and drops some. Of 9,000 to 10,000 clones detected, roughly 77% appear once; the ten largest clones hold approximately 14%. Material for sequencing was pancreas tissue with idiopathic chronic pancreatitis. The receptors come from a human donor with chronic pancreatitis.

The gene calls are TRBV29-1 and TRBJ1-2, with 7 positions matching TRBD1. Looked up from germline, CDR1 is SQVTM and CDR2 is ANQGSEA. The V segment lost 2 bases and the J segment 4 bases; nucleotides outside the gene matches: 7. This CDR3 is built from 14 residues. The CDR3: CSVERNRGSYGYTF. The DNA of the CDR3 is TGCAGCGTTGAAAGGAACAGGGGCAGCTATGGCTACACCTTC. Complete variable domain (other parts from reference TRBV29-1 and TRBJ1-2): SAVISQKPSRDICQRGTSLTIQCQVDSQVTMMFWYRQQPGQSLTLIATANQGSEATYESGFVIDKFPISRPNLTFSTLTVSNMSPEDSSIYLCSVERNRGSYGYTFGSGTRLTVV.

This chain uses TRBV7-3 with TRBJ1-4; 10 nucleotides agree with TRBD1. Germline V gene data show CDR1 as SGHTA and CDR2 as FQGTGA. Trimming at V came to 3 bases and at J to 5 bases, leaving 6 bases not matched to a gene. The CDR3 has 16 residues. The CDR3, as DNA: TGTGCCAGCAGCTTGACAGGGGGCGGAAGGAATGAAAAACTGTTTTTT. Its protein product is CASSLTGGGRNEKLFF. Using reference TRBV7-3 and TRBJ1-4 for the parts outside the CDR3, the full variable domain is GAGVSQTPSNKVTEKGKYVELRCDPISGHTALYWYRQSLGQGPEFLIYFQGTGAADDSGLPNDRFFAVRPEGSVSTLKIQRTERGDSAVYLCASSLTGGGRNEKLFFGSGTQLSVL.

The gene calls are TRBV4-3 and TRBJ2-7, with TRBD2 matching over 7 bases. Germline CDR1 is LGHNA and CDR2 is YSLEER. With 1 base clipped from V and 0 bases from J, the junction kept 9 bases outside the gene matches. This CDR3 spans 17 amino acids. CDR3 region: CASSQAAGDRRSYEQYF. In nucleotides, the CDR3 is TGCGCCAGCAGCCAAGCGGCGGGGGACCGCCGCTCCTACGAGCAGTACTTC.

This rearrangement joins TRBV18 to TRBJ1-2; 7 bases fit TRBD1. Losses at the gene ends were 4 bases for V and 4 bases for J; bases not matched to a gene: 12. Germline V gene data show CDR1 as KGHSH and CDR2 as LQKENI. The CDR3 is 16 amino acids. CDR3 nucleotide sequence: TGTGCCAGCTCACGAGGGACAGCGAACCGATTCTATGGCTACACCTTC. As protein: CASSRGTANRFYGYTF. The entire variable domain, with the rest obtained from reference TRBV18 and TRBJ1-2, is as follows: NAGVMQNPRHLVRRRGQEARLRCSPMKGHSHVYWYRQLPEEGLKFMVYLQKENIIDESGMPKERFSAEFPKEGPSILRIQQVVRGDSAAYFCASSRGTANRFYGYTFGSGTRLTVV.

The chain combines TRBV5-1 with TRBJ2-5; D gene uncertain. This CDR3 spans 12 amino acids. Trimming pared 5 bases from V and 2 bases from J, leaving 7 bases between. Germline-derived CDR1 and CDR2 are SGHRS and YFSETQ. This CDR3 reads CASRLNQETQYF. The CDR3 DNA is TGCGCCAGCAGGTTGAATCAAGAGACCCAGTACTTC.

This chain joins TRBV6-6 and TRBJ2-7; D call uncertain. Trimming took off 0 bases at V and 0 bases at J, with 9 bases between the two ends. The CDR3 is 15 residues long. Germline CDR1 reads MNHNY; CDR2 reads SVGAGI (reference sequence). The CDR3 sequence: CASSYSNQDSYEQYF. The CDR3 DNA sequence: TGTGCCAGCAGTTACTCGAACCAGGACTCCTACGAGCAGTACTTC.

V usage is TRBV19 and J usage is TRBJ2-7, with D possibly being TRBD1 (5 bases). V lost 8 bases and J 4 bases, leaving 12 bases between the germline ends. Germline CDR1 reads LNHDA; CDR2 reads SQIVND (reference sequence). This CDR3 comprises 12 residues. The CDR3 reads CASESREYEQYF. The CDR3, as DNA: TGTGCCAGTGAATCCAGGGAATACGAGCAGTACTTC.

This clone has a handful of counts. Here the CDR3 reads CASKSGQASYNEQFF. The CDR3 DNA reads TGCGCCAGCAAATCGGGACAGGCCTCCTACAATGAGCAGTTCTTC. The chain carries TRBV10-2 and TRBJ2-1; 8 nucleotides align to TRBD1. Germline V gene lookup returns CDR1 WSHSY and CDR2 SAAADI. The V segment lost 7 bases and the J segment 0 bases; nucleotides outside the gene matches: 5. The length of the CDR3 is 15 residues.

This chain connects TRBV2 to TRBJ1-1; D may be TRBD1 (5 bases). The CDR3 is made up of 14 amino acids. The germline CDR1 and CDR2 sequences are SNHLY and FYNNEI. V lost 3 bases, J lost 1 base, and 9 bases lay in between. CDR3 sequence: CASSDQGRNTEAFF. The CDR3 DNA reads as TGTGCCAGCAGTGACCAGGGAAGGAACACTGAAGCTTTCTTT.

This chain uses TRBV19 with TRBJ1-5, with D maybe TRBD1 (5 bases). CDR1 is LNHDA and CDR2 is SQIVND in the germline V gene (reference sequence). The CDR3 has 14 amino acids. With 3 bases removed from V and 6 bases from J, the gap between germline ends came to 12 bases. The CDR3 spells CASSMRGVGQPQHF. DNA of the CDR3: TGTGCCAGTAGTATGCGGGGGGTAGGTCAGCCCCAGCATTTT.

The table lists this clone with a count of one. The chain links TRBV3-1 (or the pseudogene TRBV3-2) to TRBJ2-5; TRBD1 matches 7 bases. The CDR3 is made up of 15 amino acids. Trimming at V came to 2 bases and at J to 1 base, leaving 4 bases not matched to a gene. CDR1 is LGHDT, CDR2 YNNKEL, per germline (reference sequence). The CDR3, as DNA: TGTGCCAGCAGCCAACGGACAGGATCCCAAGAGACCCAGTACTTC. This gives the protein CASSQRTGSQETQYF.

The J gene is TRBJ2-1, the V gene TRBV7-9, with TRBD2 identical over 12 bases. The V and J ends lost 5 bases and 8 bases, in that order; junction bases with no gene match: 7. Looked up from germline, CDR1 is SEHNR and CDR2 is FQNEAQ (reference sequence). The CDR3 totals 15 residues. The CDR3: CASSPLAGGLYEQFF. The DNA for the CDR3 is TGTGCCAGCAGCCCTCTAGCGGGGGGGCTCTATGAGCAGTTCTTC.

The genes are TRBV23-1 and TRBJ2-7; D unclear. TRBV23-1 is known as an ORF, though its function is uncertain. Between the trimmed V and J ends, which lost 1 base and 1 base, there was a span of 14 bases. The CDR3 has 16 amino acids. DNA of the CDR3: TGCGCCAGCAGTCAATACGATCCCCGAGAATCCTACGAGCAGTACTTC. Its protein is CASSQYDPRESYEQYF.

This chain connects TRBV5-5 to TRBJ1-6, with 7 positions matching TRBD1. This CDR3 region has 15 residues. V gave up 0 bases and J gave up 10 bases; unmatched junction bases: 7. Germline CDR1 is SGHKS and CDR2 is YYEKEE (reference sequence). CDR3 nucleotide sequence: TGTGCCAGCAGCTTGGCTGACAGGGTAAAATCACCCCTCCACTTT. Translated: CASSLADRVKSPLHF.

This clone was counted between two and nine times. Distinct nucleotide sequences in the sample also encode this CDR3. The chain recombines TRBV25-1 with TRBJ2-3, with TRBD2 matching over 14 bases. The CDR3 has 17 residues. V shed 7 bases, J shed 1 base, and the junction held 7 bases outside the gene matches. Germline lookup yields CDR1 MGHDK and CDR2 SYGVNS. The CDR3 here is CASTPWGLAGGTDTQYF. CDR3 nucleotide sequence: TGTGCCAGCACTCCTTGGGGACTAGCGGGGGGCACAGATACGCAGTATTTT.

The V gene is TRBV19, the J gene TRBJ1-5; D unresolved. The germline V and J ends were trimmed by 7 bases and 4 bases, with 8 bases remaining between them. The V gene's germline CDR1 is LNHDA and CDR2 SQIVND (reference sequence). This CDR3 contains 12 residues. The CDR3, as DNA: TGTGCCAGTAACGGGCAGAATCAGCCCCAGCATTTT. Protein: CASNGQNQPQHF.

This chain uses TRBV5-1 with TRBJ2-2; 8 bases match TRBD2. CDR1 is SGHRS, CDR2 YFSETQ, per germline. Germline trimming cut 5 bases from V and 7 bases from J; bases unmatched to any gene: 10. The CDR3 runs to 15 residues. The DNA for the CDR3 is TGCGCCAGCAGATCTCCGGGGGGGCCGATCGGGGAGCTGTTTTTT. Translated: CASRSPGGPIGELFF.

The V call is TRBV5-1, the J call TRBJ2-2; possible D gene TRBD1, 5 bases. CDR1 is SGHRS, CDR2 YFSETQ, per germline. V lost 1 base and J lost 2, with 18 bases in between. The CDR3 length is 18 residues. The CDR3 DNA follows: TGCGCCAGCAGCTTGAGTGGTTTTGGGCAGGGAAACACCGGGGAGCTGTTTTTT. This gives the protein CASSLSGFGQGNTGELFF.

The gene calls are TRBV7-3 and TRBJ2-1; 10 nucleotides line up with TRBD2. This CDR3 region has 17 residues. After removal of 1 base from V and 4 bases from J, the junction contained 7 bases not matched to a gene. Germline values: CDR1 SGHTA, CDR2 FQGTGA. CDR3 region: CASSLIYSGGKYNEQFF. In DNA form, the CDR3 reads TGTGCCAGCAGCTTAATTTATAGCGGGGGGAAGTACAATGAGCAGTTCTTC.

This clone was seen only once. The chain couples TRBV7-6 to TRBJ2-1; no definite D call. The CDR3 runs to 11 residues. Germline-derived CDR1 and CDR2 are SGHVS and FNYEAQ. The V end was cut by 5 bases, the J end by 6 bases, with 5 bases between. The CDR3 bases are TGTGCCAGCAGCCCCATCAATGAGCAGTTCTTC. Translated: CASSPINEQFF. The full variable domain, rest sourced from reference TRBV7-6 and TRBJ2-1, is GAGVSQSPRYKVTKRGQDVALRCDPISGHVSLYWYRQALGQGPEFLTYFNYEAQQDKSGLPNDRFSAERPEGSISTLTIQRTEQRDSAMYRCASSPINEQFFGPGTRLTVL.

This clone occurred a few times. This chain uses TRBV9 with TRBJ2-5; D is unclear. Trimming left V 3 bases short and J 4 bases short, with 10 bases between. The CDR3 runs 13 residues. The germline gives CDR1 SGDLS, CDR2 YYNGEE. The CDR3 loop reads CASSAPSGETQYF. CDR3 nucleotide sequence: TGTGCCAGCAGCGCCCCGTCGGGAGAGACCCAGTACTTC.

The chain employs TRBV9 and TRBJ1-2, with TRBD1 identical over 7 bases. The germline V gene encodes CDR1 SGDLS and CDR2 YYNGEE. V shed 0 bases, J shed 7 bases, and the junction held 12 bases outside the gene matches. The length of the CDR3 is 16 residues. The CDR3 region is CASSVALETGMFGYTF. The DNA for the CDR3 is TGTGCCAGCAGCGTAGCTCTGGAGACAGGGATGTTTGGCTACACCTTC.

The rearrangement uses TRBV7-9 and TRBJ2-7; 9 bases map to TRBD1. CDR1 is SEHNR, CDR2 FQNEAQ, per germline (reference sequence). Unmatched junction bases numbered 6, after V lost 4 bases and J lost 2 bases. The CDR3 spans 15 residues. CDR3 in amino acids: CASSSGQGTTYEQYF. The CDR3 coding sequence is TGTGCCAGCAGCTCCGGACAGGGGACAACCTACGAGCAGTACTTC.

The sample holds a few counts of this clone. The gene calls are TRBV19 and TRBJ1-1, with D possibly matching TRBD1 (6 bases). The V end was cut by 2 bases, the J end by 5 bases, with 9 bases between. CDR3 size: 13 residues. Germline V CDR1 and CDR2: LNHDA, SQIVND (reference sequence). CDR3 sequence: CASSIKGDTEAFF. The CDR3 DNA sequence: TGTGCCAGTAGTATAAAGGGGGATACTGAAGCTTTCTTT.

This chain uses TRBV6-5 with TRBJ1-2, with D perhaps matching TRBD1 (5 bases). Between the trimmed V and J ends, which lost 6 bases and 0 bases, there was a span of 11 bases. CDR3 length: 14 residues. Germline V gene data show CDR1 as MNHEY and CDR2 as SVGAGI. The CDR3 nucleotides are TGTGCCAGCAGGAGGGGACCGGCTAACTATGGCTACACCTTC. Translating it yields CASRRGPANYGYTF.

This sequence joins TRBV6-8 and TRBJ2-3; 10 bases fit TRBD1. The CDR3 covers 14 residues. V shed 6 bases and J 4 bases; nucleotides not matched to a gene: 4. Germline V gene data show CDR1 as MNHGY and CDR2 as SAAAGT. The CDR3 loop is CASSTGTGADTQYF. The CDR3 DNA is TGTGCCAGCAGCACCGGGACAGGGGCAGATACGCAGTATTTT.

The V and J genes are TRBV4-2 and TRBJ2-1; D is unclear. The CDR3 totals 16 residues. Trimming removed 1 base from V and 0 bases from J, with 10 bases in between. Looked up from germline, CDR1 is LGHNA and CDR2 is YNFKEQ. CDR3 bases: TGTGCCAGCAGCCAAGGGGTTTCGATCTCCTACAATGAGCAGTTCTTC. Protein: CASSQGVSISYNEQFF.